This T cell receptor (beta chain) was documented in a study of blood T cell repertoires in COVID-19. Across the whole study: PBMCs, B-cell-depleted T cells, or T cells were the source of the cDNA or gDNA that made up the material.

CDR1 and CDR2 from the germline V gene are SSHAT and FNYEAQ (reference sequence). The CDR3 sequence is 14 residues long. Authors' data handling: Amplification of reference gene primers provided the estimated nucleated cell counts. Some clones are missing from TCRdb's copy, which holds only in-frame ones; the method was immunoSEQ multiplex PCR. Clone size and V and J calls were adopted from that table, with D and trimming inferred from the DNA. The sample includes hundreds of thousands of clones, approximately 83% of them seen just once. Of note for this clone: Mismatch with germline at one junction end may stem from a read error.

This chain connects TRBV7-7 to TRBJ2-2; 9 bases are a match to TRBD2. Sequenced: peripheral blood. The receptor was isolated from a woman aged 45-59 years who had recovered from COVID-19. The CDR3 region is CASRGLANTGELFF. The CDR3, as DNA: TGTGCCAGCAGAGGACTAGCGAATACCGGGGAGCTGTTTTTT.